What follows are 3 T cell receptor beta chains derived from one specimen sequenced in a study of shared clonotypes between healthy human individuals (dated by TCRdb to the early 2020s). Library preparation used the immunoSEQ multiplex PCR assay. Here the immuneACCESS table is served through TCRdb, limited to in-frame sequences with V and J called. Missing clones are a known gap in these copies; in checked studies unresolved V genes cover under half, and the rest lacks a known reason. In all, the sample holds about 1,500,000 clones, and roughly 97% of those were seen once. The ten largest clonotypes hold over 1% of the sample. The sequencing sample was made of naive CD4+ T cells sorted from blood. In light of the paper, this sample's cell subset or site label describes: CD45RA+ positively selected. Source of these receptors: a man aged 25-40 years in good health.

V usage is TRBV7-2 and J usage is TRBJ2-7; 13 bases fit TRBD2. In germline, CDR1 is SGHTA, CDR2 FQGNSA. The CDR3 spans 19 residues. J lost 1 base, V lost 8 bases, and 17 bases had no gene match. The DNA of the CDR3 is TGTGCCAGCCTTTTGCCGGGACTAGCGGGATTGCGCCTTTCCTACGAGCAGTACTTC. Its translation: CASLLPGLAGLRLSYEQYF. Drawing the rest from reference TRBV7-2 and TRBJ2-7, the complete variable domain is GAGVSQSPSNKVTEKGKDVELRCDPISGHTALYWYRQSLGQGLEFLIYFQGNSAPDKSGLPSDRFSAERTGGSVSTLTIQRTQQEDSAVYLCASLLPGLAGLRLSYEQYFGPGTRLTVT.

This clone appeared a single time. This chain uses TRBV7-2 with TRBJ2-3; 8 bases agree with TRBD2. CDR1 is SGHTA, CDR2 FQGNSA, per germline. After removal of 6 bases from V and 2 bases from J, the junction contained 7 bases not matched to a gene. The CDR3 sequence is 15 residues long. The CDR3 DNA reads TGTGCCAGCAGGAGCAGCGGGAGAGACACAGATACGCAGTATTTT. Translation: CASRSSGRDTDTQYF.

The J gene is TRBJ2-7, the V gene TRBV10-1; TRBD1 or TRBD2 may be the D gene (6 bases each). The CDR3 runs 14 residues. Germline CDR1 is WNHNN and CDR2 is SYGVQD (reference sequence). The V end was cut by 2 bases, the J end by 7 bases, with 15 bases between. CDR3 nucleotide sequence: TGCGCCAGCAGTGAGACGGGGGCGCCTACTGAGCAGTACTTC. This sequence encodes CASSETGAPTEQYF.